This T cell receptor (beta chain) is from a study of blood T cell repertoires in COVID-19. The overall study: COVID-19 samples, acute and convalescent, were from the United States, Italy and Spain. Sample material is recorded as cDNA or gDNA derived from T cells, B-cell-depleted T cells, or PBMCs.

Authors' data handling: How many nucleated cells were present was estimated from reference gene primer amplification. The method was immunoSEQ multiplex PCR; TCRdb's version includes in-frame clones alone and lacks a portion of them. The DNA gave D and trimming, while V, J and clone size come from that table. The sample consists of around 150,000 clones, 70% to 90% of them appearing once. Looked up from germline, CDR1 is ENHRY and CDR2 is SYGVKD. J was trimmed by 7 bases and V by 8 bases; bases with no gene match: 9. CDR3 length equals 13 residues. This TCR came from a man aged 55 to 70 with acute or convalescent COVID-19. The J gene is TRBJ2-5, the V gene TRBV10-3; 8 bases agree with TRBD2. Material: peripheral blood. CDR3 nucleotide sequence: TGTGCCATCGGTCCGGGAGGGCCCGGGACCCAGTACTTC. Translated, it gives CAIGPGGPGTQYF.